This record looks at one T cell receptor beta chain sequence and its context. Antigen specificity is unknown. 13 Jbeta primers and 60 Vbeta primers were used for the PCR. How the authors handled the data: Later reanalysis found tens of millions of unique TCR beta chains, roughly 10 million of them shared. Method: immunoSEQ multiplex PCR; TCRdb's copy keeps in-frame clones and lacks some. V, J and clone size were drawn from that table, and D and trimming were deduced from the DNA. The sample shows roughly 80,000 clones, 78% of them seen only once. The CDR3 is 15 residues long. From germline, CDR1 is SGHRS and CDR2 YFSETQ. The V gene end was trimmed by 4 bases and the J gene end by 4 bases; junction bases not matched to a gene: 7. This specimen comes from a study of cytomegalovirus exposure and HLA in healthy donors. Study outcomes and limitations: Across all donors, roughly uniform sequencing depth was an assumption of the presence/absence analyses. Listed as cytomegalovirus-associated were more than 150 TCR beta chains.

The chain joins TRBV5-1 to TRBJ1-1; 10 bases map to TRBD1. This receptor was identified in a man aged 40-55 years in good health and CMV-seronegative. The material sequenced was PBMCs. The DNA for the CDR3 is TGCGCCAGCAGCAGGCGACAGGGGGCTGTCACTGAAGCTTTCTTT. Translating it yields CASSRRQGAVTEAFF.